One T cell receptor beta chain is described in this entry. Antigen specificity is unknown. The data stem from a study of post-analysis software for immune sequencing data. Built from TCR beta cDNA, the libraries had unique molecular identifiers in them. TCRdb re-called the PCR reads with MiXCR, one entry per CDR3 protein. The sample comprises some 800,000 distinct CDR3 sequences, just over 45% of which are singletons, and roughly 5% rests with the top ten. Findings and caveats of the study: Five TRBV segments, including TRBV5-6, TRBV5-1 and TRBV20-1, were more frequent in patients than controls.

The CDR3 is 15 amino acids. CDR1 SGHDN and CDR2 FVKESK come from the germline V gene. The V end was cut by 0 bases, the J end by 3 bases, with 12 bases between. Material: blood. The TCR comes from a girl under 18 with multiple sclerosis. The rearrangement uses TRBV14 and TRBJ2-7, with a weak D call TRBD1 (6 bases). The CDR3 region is CASSQDLGRGYEQYF. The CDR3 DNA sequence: TGTGCCAGCAGCCAAGATCTAGGCAGGGGCTACGAGCAGTACTTC. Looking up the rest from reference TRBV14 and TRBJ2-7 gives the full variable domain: EAGVTQFPSHSVIEKGQTVTLRCDPISGHDNLYWYRRVMGKEIKFLLHFVKESKQDESGMPNNRFLAERTGGTYSTLKVQPAELEDSGVYFCASSQDLGRGYEQYFGPGTRLTVT.